This record looks at one TCR beta chain sequence and its context. Its antigen is currently unknown. Germline V gene data show CDR1 as SEHNR and CDR2 as FQNEAQ (reference sequence). This CDR3 region has 18 residues. The sample comes from a study of blood T cells in healthy people across ages. Findings and caveats of the study: Researchers deemed the diversity estimates from one million T cells underestimates.

Primers used in a second PCR of roughly 6 to 12 cycles were a sample-barcoded 5' primer and a J-beta primer mix. All cDNA molecules were each tagged by a template-switch adaptor with 12 random nucleotides. TCRdb passed the 5' RACE reads through MiXCR, listing each CDR3 protein once. There are around 1,500,000 distinct CDR3 sequences in the sample; approximately 40% occur only once, and 7.9% lies in the top ten. Every sample gave at least 6 micrograms of total RNA when it was extracted. The TCR was taken from a woman between 18 and 29 years old in good health. The sequencing input was blood. The V and J genes are TRBV7-9 and TRBJ2-1, with 12 bases aligning to TRBD1. The J call may be mistaken, given a closer DNA end match to TRBJ2-7. Here the CDR3 reads CASSSGAIPGQGANEQYF. The CDR3, as DNA: TGTGCCAGCAGCTCGGGAGCAATACCGGGACAGGGGGCGAACGAGCAGTACTTC.